These 30 T cell receptor beta chains were sequenced from one sample in a study of beta chain features in type 1 diabetes. Sequencing targeted expressed TCRB transcripts, as all isolated RNA had been reverse transcribed. Profiled with immunoSEQ multiplex PCR; TCRdb holds only in-frame clones, not every one. The table has 500,000 to 700,000 clones, around 16% seen once. Sequenced material: naive CD4+ T cells from blood. The receptors here all came from a man aged 18 to 30 in good health.

The chain links TRBV7-9 to TRBJ1-5, with a tentative D call TRBD1 (5 bases). The CDR3 runs to 15 residues. Germline V gives CDR1 SEHNR, CDR2 FQNEAQ (reference sequence). Trimming left V 5 bases short and J 2 bases short, with 13 bases between. CDR3 residues: CASSRSGEGNQPQHF. The CDR3 nucleotides read TGTGCCAGCAGCCGTTCGGGGGAAGGCAATCAGCCCCAGCATTTT.

The sample holds a few counts of this clone. The rearrangement links TRBV6-5 to TRBJ2-7; 7 nucleotides agree with TRBD1. Trimming cost V 5 bases and J 5 bases; bases outside gene matches: 9. CDR1 is MNHEY and CDR2 is SVGAGI in the germline V gene. The CDR3 is made up of 14 amino acids. CDR3 region: CASSQPGQSNEQYF. The CDR3, as DNA: TGTGCCAGCAGTCAGCCGGGACAGTCGAACGAGCAGTACTTC.

V and J are TRBV6-6 and TRBJ2-7, with D unresolved. Germline V gene sequence: CDR1 MNHNY, CDR2 SVGAGI (reference sequence). Trimming stripped 2 bases from V and 3 bases from J, with 17 bases between. The CDR3 sequence is 16 residues long. This CDR3 is CASSYHRSATIYEQYF. Here the CDR3 DNA reads TGTGCCAGCAGTTACCACCGGTCAGCGACGATCTACGAGCAGTACTTC.

Regarding this clone: Germline and junction disagree at one end, which may indicate a read error. The J gene is TRBJ1-2, the V gene TRBV6-1; 10 nucleotides align to TRBD1. Germline values: CDR1 MNHNS, CDR2 SASEGT. The CDR3 sequence is 16 residues long. CDR3 DNA sequence: TGTGCCAGCAGTGCCCGGACAGGGGGACATACCTATCGCTACACCTTC. It translates to CASSARTGGHTYRYTF.

This clone came up once. The V call is TRBV4-1, the J call TRBJ2-7; a weak D match, TRBD1 (6 bases). The CDR3 runs to 14 residues. V lost 6 bases and J 6 bases, leaving 18 bases between the germline ends. Germline V CDR1 and CDR2: MGHRA, YSYEKL. CDR3 amino acids: CASRPLGGSVEQYF. CDR3 coding DNA: TGCGCCAGCAGGCCTCTTGGGGGCTCGGTCGAGCAGTACTTC.

Turning to this clone: The identical CDR3 is also encoded by other nucleotide sequences in the sample. The rearrangement links TRBV18 to TRBJ2-7; TRBD2 matches 11 bases. The CDR3 spans 14 residues. Germline CDR1 KGHSH, CDR2 LQKENI. With V trimmed by 3 bases and J by 3 bases, 1 base remained unmatched. CDR3 loop: CASSPGTSGYEQYF. CDR3 nucleotides: TGTGCCAGCTCACCGGGGACTAGCGGCTACGAGCAGTACTTC.

In this sample, this clone turned up a few times. This same CDR3 is encoded by further DNA sequences in the sample. V and J are TRBV7-2 and TRBJ1-5; D is perhaps TRBD1 (6 bases). This CDR3 spans 14 amino acids. Germline loops: CDR1 SGHTA, CDR2 FQGNSA. Trimming removed 5 bases at V and 4 bases at J, with 12 bases between. The CDR3 region has the DNA TGTGCCAGCAGCCCAGGTCAGGGGAATCAGCCCCAGCATTTT. Residues: CASSPGQGNQPQHF.

This clone showed up just a few times. The chain has TRBV5-4 and TRBJ2-2; D may match TRBD1 or TRBD2 (5 bases each). This CDR3 is built from 14 residues. Between the trimmed V and J ends, which lost 6 bases and 3 bases, there was a span of 12 bases. Per germline, CDR1 SGHNT and CDR2 YYREEE (reference sequence). The CDR3 DNA follows: TGTGCCAGCAAGACCGGGACCTACACCGGGGAGCTGTTTTTT. It translates to CASKTGTYTGELFF.

In its sample, this clone was seen a few times. The chain is built from TRBV28 and TRBJ2-1; tentative D call: TRBD2 (5 bases). V was clipped by 8 bases and J by 6 bases, with 23 bases between them. Germline V gene lookup returns CDR1 MDHEN and CDR2 SYDVKM. The CDR3 extends over 16 amino acids. The CDR3 reads CASAPRGIGLSNEQFF. In DNA, the CDR3 is TGTGCCAGCGCCCCCCGAGGGATTGGGTTAAGCAATGAGCAGTTCTTC.

This clone was observed a handful of times. The chain carries TRBV4-3 and TRBJ2-3, with TRBD2 identical over 7 bases. Per the germline V gene, CDR1 is LGHNA and CDR2 is YSLEER. CDR3 length: 15 amino acids. Trimming cost V 2 bases and J 6 bases; bases outside gene matches: 8. The CDR3 is CASSQQNPGGDTQYF. CDR3 coding DNA: TGCGCCAGCAGCCAACAAAATCCCGGGGGGGATACGCAGTATTTT.

This clone was counted a few times. The V gene is TRBV11-2, the J gene TRBJ1-3; D gene unclear. CDR3 length equals 17 residues. Germline V lookup: CDR1 SGHAT, CDR2 FQNNGV. V lost 0 bases and J lost 0, with 12 bases in between. CDR3 bases: TGTGCCAGCAGCTTAGAACGTGCGAGGAGCTCTGGAAACACCATATATTTT. Amino acid sequence: CASSLERARSSGNTIYF.

This clone was found a few times. The V call is TRBV11-2, the J call TRBJ2-5; 11 bases map to TRBD1. V lost 4 bases to trimming and J lost 4 bases; unmatched junction nucleotides: 8. The CDR3 extends over 16 amino acids. The germline CDR1 and CDR2 sequences are SGHAT and FQNNGV. CDR3 nucleotide sequence: TGTGCCAGCAGCTCAAAAACCGGGACAGGGGGAGAGACCCAGTACTTC. Encoded protein: CASSSKTGTGGETQYF.

V gene TRBV28 combines with J gene TRBJ1-2, with 10 nucleotides matching TRBD1. Looked up from germline, CDR1 is MDHEN and CDR2 is SYDVKM. The CDR3 runs 14 residues. V shed 3 bases and J 5 bases; nucleotides not matched to a gene: 3. The CDR3 spells CASSFGDRGYGYTF. CDR3 coding DNA: TGTGCCAGCAGTTTCGGGGACAGGGGATATGGCTACACCTTC.

The table lists this clone with a few counts. This chain connects TRBV10-3 to TRBJ2-2; tentatively, D is TRBD1 (6 bases). The CDR3 is 14 amino acids. V was pared by 7 bases and J by 0 bases, with 9 bases between. Germline V lookup: CDR1 ENHRY, CDR2 SYGVKD. The CDR3 region is CAIKGTSNTGELFF. The CDR3, as DNA: TGTGCCATCAAAGGGACATCGAACACCGGGGAGCTGTTTTTT.

V is TRBV10-3 and J is TRBJ2-1; 10 bases match TRBD2. CDR1 and CDR2 from the germline V gene are ENHRY and SYGVKD. The CDR3 runs 14 residues. V was clipped by 6 bases and J by 4 bases; unmatched bases: 3. DNA of the CDR3: TGTGCCATCAGAACTAGCGGGACGTACAATGAGCAGTTCTTC. It is translated as CAIRTSGTYNEQFF.

This clone was recorded a few times. This chain links TRBV7-2 with TRBJ2-5, with D perhaps matching TRBD1 (5 bases). Germline V gene lookup returns CDR1 SGHTA and CDR2 FQGNSA. V lost 0 bases to trimming and J lost 5 bases, with 16 bases between them. This CDR3 is built from 16 residues. The CDR3 loop is CASSLARKGRSETQYF. CDR3 bases: TGTGCCAGCAGCTTAGCGCGGAAGGGGCGGTCGGAGACCCAGTACTTC.

This clone occurred a few times. This sequence joins TRBV5-4 and TRBJ2-7; 9 bases match TRBD2. Germline V gene sequence: CDR1 SGHNT, CDR2 YYREEE (reference sequence). J gave up 5 bases and V 2 bases, and 8 bases lay outside the gene matches. The CDR3 covers 15 residues. Written as DNA, the CDR3 is TGTGCCAGCAGCTTCGCGGGAGGGGGACGCGACGAGCAGTACTTC. Amino acid sequence: CASSFAGGGRDEQYF.

CDR3 protein: CASSQEWGRAEAFF. CDR3 DNA: TGTGCCAGCAGCCAAGAGTGGGGACGGGCTGAAGCTTTCTTT. The chain has TRBV14 and TRBJ1-1; D is perhaps TRBD1 (5 bases). V was shortened by 0 bases and J by 6 bases, with 11 bases between the two germline ends. Germline CDR1 is SGHDN and CDR2 is FVKESK. The CDR3 consists of 14 residues.

The chain carries TRBV29-1 and TRBJ2-5; D might be TRBD2 (5 bases). Germline loops: CDR1 SQVTM, CDR2 ANQGSEA. CDR3 length: 11 amino acids. V was shortened by 5 bases and J by 11 bases, with 15 bases between the two germline ends. In nucleotides, the CDR3 is TGCAGCGTTAAATACTCGTGGGAGCAGTACTTC. Protein: CSVKYSWEQYF.

There are a few counts of this clone. The V and J genes are TRBV5-4 and TRBJ1-1, with TRBD1 matching 7 bases. The ends lost 0 bases at V and 6 bases at J; junction bases unmatched: 2. CDR1 is SGHNT, CDR2 YYREEE, per germline (reference sequence). This CDR3 spans 13 amino acids. The CDR3 region is CASSLAGQPEAFF. For the CDR3, the DNA is TGTGCCAGCAGCTTGGCGGGACAGCCTGAAGCTTTCTTT.

The V and J genes are TRBV4-2 and TRBJ1-2; D gene ambiguous. Trimming removed 2 bases at V and 6 bases at J, with 7 bases between. The CDR3 is 12 residues long. CDR1 LGHNA and CDR2 YNFKEQ come from the germline V gene. CDR3 in DNA: TGTGCCAGCAGCCAAAGGGTAGATGGCTACACCTTC. Protein sequence: CASSQRVDGYTF.

The chain couples TRBV6-6 to TRBJ1-3; TRBD1 matches at 8 bases. CDR1 and CDR2 (germline): MNHNY, SVGAGI (reference sequence). This CDR3 has 15 residues. The V gene end was trimmed by 8 bases and the J gene end by 2 bases; junction bases not matched to a gene: 8. CDR3 loop: CASSRQGAAGNTIYF. The CDR3 region has the DNA TGTGCCAGCTCTAGGCAGGGGGCGGCTGGAAACACCATATATTTT.

This clone was observed a handful of times. V gene TRBV28 combines with J gene TRBJ2-1; 9 nucleotides align to TRBD2. Per the germline V gene, CDR1 is MDHEN and CDR2 is SYDVKM. The CDR3 loop spans 15 amino acids. V was pared by 6 bases and J by 4 bases, with 7 bases of the junction left unmatched. CDR3 sequence (DNA): TGTGCCAGCAGCGCGCGGCTAGCGGGGTACAATGAGCAGTTCTTC. This encodes CASSARLAGYNEQFF.

This sequence joins TRBV4-3 and TRBJ2-7; D could derive from TRBD1 or TRBD2 (5 bases each). V shed 0 bases and J shed 3 bases, with 15 bases lying between them. The V gene's germline CDR1 is LGHNA and CDR2 YSLEER. The CDR3 length is 16 residues. The CDR3: CASSQEVGMGDYEQYF. The CDR3 coding sequence is TGCGCCAGCAGCCAAGAGGTGGGGATGGGGGACTACGAGCAGTACTTC.

As concerns this clone: The junction shows a germline mismatch at one end, possibly a read error. DNA for the CDR3: TGTGCCAGCAGAATGGACAGGCTTAATACTAACTATGGCCACACCTTC. This sequence encodes CASRMDRLNTNYGHTF. The chain recombines TRBV2 with TRBJ1-2; 7 bases match TRBD1. The CDR3 is made up of 16 amino acids. CDR1 and CDR2 (germline): SNHLY, FYNNEI.

In its sample, this clone was seen a few times. The chain has TRBV25-1 and TRBJ2-5; D is perhaps TRBD1 or TRBD2 (5 bases each). The CDR3 sequence is 13 residues long. The V end lost 8 bases, the J end lost 3 bases, and 13 bases lay between the germline ends. Germline CDR1 is MGHDK and CDR2 is SYGVNS. CDR3 loop: CASFPGTKETQYF. The CDR3 bases are TGTGCCAGCTTCCCCGGGACCAAAGAGACCCAGTACTTC.

V usage is TRBV6-5 and J usage is TRBJ1-4; D is possibly TRBD1 (5 bases). In germline, CDR1 is MNHEY, CDR2 SVGAGI. The CDR3 contains 13 residues. V was pared by 7 bases and J by 1 base, with 7 bases between. As DNA, the CDR3 is TGTGCCAGCAAAGACAGAACTAATGAAAAACTGTTTTTT. It specifies CASKDRTNEKLFF.

This clone was counted a few times. V and J are TRBV28 and TRBJ2-1; TRBD1 is a possible D gene (6 bases). This CDR3 is built from 13 residues. Per germline, CDR1 MDHEN and CDR2 SYDVKM. V was cut by 6 bases and J by 5 bases, with 11 bases left in between. The CDR3 region is CASRLTGDNEQFF. As DNA, the CDR3 is TGTGCCAGCAGGCTGACAGGAGACAATGAGCAGTTCTTC.

There are a few counts of this clone. This sequence joins TRBV21-1 and TRBJ1-4; TRBD1, as called in the table, went unchecked against the DNA. TRBV21-1 is shown as a pseudogene. The CDR3 is 14 amino acids. CDR3 sequence (DNA): TGTGCCAGCAGCTCGCGACAGGGGTTTGAAAAACTGTTTTTT. This gives the protein CASSSRQGFEKLFF.

The chain couples TRBV5-1 to TRBJ2-5, with 12 bases that match TRBD1. Germline V gene sequence: CDR1 SGHRS, CDR2 YFSETQ. The CDR3 length is 15 residues. The V and J ends lost 2 bases and 4 bases, in that order; junction bases with no gene match: 3. CDR3 amino acids: CASSFRDRGPETQYF. As DNA, the CDR3 is TGCGCCAGCAGCTTTCGGGACAGGGGGCCAGAGACCCAGTACTTC.